This T cell receptor beta chain came from a study of cytomegalovirus exposure and HLA in healthy donors. Germline V gene data show CDR1 as LNHDA and CDR2 as SQIVND (reference sequence). The CDR3 loop spans 16 amino acids. The V end was cut by 5 bases, the J end by 2 bases, with 19 bases between. Repertoires were generated with immunoSEQ multiplex PCR, while TCRdb's copy carries only in-frame clones and drops some. Among fewer than 150,000 clones listed, about 91% were seen once. What was sequenced was PBMCs. The chain employs TRBV19 and TRBJ2-7; D is possibly TRBD2 (7 bases). The TCR was taken from a man between 18 and 35 years old in good health and CMV-seronegative. The CDR3 sequence: CASSSRGGEGAYEQYF. The CDR3, as DNA: TGTGCCAGTAGTTCCCGCGGGGGCGAAGGGGCCTACGAGCAGTACTTC.